One sample yielded the 2 T cell receptor beta chains listed below, sequenced in a study of cytomegalovirus exposure and HLA in healthy donors. The PCR used 60 Vbeta and 13 Jbeta primers. Method: immunoSEQ multiplex PCR; TCRdb's copy keeps in-frame clones and lacks some. Of roughly 100,000 clones in the sample, less than 90% were seen once. Sequencing was done on a sample of PBMCs. The receptors shown here come from a middle-aged man in good health and CMV-seronegative.

This clone was seen just once. The CDR3: CAISESGRGTSGSYGYTF. DNA for the CDR3: TGTGCCATCAGTGAGTCTGGGAGGGGGACGTCCGGATCCTATGGCTACACCTTC. The chain recombines TRBV10-3 with TRBJ1-2; tentative D call: TRBD1 (6 bases). Per the germline V gene, CDR1 is ENHRY and CDR2 is SYGVKD. Trimming stripped 0 bases from V and 4 bases from J, with 21 bases between. The CDR3 loop spans 18 amino acids.

J is TRBJ1-1 and V is TRBV6-5, with 8 nucleotides matching TRBD1. Per germline, CDR1 MNHEY and CDR2 SVGAGI. Trimming at V came to 4 bases and at J to 10 bases, leaving 5 bases not matched to a gene. The CDR3 contains 12 residues. In DNA form, the CDR3 reads TGTGCCAGCAGTTCTCAGGGGACAGGAGCTTTCTTT. Translation gives CASSSQGTGAFF.